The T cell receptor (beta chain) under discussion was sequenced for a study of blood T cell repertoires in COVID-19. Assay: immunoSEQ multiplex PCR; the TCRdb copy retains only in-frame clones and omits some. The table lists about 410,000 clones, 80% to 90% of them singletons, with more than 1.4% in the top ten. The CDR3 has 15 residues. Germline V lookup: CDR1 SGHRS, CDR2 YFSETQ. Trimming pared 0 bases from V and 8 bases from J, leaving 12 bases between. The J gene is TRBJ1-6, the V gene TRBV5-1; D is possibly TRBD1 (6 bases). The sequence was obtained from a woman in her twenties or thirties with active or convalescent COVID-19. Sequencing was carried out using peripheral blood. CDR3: CASSLAGRGYSPLHF. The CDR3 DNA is TGCGCCAGCAGCTTGGCGGGCAGGGGATATTCACCCCTCCACTTT.